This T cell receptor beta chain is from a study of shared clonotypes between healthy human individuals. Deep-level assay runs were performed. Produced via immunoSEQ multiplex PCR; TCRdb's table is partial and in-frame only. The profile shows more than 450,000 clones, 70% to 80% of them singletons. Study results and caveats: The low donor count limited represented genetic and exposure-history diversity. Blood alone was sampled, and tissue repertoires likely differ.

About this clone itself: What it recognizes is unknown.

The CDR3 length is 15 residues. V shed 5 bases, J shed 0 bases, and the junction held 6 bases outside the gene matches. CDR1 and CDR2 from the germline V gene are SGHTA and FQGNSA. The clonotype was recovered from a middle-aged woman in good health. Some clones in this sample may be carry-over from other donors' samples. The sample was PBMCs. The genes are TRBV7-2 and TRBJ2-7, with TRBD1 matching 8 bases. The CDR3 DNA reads TGTGCCAGCAGCGTGACAGGGGCGAGCTCCTACGAGCAGTACTTC. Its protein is CASSVTGASSYEQYF.